This is a list of T cell receptor beta chains from one sample in a study of blood T cells in healthy people across ages. TCRdb reprocessed the 5' RACE reads with MiXCR, giving one entry per CDR3 protein. This sample has 780,000 or so distinct CDR3 sequences, with around 25% found just once. These sequences were also reported in another study, on T cells of mothers and their children.

Sequencing was performed on blood. Every receptor here comes from a boy aged 10-17 years in good health. CDR3s include the opening cysteine and the closing phenylalanine or tryptophan. The order of the fields is clone size, V gene, D gene, J gene, CDR3 protein, CDR3 DNA. D genes are given only for firm matches. Not all rows give a size; the values are once, few, many and, for expanded clones, a class.

>.|TRBV20-1|TRBD2|TRBJ2-2
CSAREAGGRSGELFF
TGCAGTGCTAGAGAGGCGGGGGGACGGTCCGGGGAGCTGTTTTTT
>once|TRBV15|.|TRBJ1-3
CATSRGGSGNTIYF
TGTGCCACCAGCCGGGGGGGTTCTGGAAACACCATATATTTT
>.|TRBV9|TRBD2|TRBJ2-3
CASSVVGGWSGDTQYF
TGTGCCAGCAGCGTAGTGGGAGGGTGGAGTGGAGATACGCAGTATTTT
>.|TRBV14|TRBD2|TRBJ2-1
CASSQDPDTGGRNEQFF
TGTGCCAGCAGCCAGGACCCCGATACGGGAGGCCGCAATGAGCAGTTCTTC
>many|TRBV7-2|.|TRBJ2-5
CASSSYGQRVSETQYF
TGTGCCAGCAGCTCTTACGGACAGCGAGTCAGCGAGACCCAGTACTTC
>few|TRBV29-1|.|TRBJ2-7
CSVELGGRYYEQYF
TGCAGCGTTGAGTTAGGAGGGAGGTACTACGAGCAGTACTTC
>.|TRBV12-3/TRBV12-4|.|TRBJ2-1
CASSPPPSSGRNEQFF
TGTGCCAGCAGTCCCCCCCCTAGCTCGGGTCGCAATGAGCAGTTCTTC
>.|TRBV12-3/TRBV12-4|.|TRBJ2-2
CASRAGLTGELFF
TGTGCCAGCAGGGCGGGACTTACCGGGGAGCTGTTTTTT
>few|TRBV7-9|.|TRBJ1-4
CASSLHDKGSYELFF
TGTGCCAGCAGCTTACACGACAAGGGGTCTTACGAACTGTTTTTT
>few|TRBV7-9|.|TRBJ2-5
CASSFREQETQYF
TGTGCCAGCAGCTTTCGAGAGCAAGAGACCCAGTACTTC
>few|TRBV5-1|TRBD1|TRBJ1-4
CASSVGQTNEKLFF
TGCGCCAGCAGCGTGGGACAGACTAATGAAAAACTGTTTTTT
>.|TRBV5-1|TRBD1|TRBJ2-1
CASSYTTGGSYNEQFF
TGCGCCAGCAGCTATACTACAGGGGGCTCCTACAATGAGCAGTTCTTC
>.|TRBV4-3|.|TRBJ1-1
CASSQGTVGSEAFF
TGCGCCAGCAGCCAAGGGACAGTGGGTTCTGAAGCTTTCTTT
>.|TRBV9|TRBD2|TRBJ2-7
CASSVGLAATYEQYF
TGTGCCAGCAGCGTTGGACTAGCGGCAACATACGAGCAGTACTTC
>few|TRBV27|TRBD1|TRBJ2-1
CASSFQGAEQLF
TGTGCCAGCAGTTTCCAGGGGGCTGAGCAGCTCTTC
>few|TRBV7-2|.|TRBJ2-5
CASSLYKETQYF
TGTGCCAGCAGCTTATACAAAGAGACCCAGTACTTC
>many|TRBV27|.|TRBJ2-5
CASSRGVQETQYF
TGTGCCAGCAGTAGAGGGGTCCAAGAGACCCAGTACTTC
>.|TRBV3-1|TRBD2|TRBJ2-1
CASSIGLGFNEQFF
TGTGCCAGCAGCATAGGACTAGGTTTCAATGAGCAGTTCTTC
>.|TRBV28|.|TRBJ2-4
CASSRGPTGAKNIQYF
TGTGCCAGCAGTCGGGGACCGACCGGGGCCAAAAACATTCAGTACTTC
>few|TRBV6-2/TRBV6-3|.|TRBJ2-7
CASSRGIYYEQYF
TGTGCCAGCAGCCGGGGGATTTACTACGAGCAGTACTTC
>.|TRBV5-1|TRBD1|TRBJ2-7
CASSWDRGRYEQYF
TGCGCCAGCAGCTGGGACAGGGGGCGCTACGAGCAGTACTTC
>few|TRBV20-1|.|TRBJ1-4
CSAGGNGPGRKEKLFF
TGCAGTGCTGGCGGAAACGGACCCGGTCGAAAGGAAAAACTGTTTTTT
>.|TRBV28|TRBD1|TRBJ1-2
CASSRGQGTGNYGYTF
TGTGCCAGCAGTCGTGGACAGGGTACCGGTAACTATGGCTACACCTTC
>few|TRBV5-1|.|TRBJ2-1
CASKGGEQFF
TGCGCCAGCAAAGGGGGTGAGCAGTTCTTC
>few|TRBV12-3/TRBV12-4|.|TRBJ2-1
CASSQINEQFF
TGTGCCAGCAGCCAGATTAATGAGCAATTCTTC
>.|TRBV20-1|.|TRBJ2-7
CSPRGADLSYEQYF
TGCAGTCCCCGGGGAGCGGACCTTTCCTACGAGCAGTACTTC
>.|TRBV12-3/TRBV12-4|.|TRBJ2-2
CASHSPPTGELFF
TGTGCCAGCCACAGTCCGCCCACCGGGGAGCTGTTTTTT
>.|TRBV6-5|.|TRBJ2-7
CASGWGTYEQYF
TGTGCCAGCGGCTGGGGTACGTACGAGCAGTACTTC
>many|TRBV18|.|TRBJ2-7
CASSPNLYEQYF
TGTGCCAGCTCACCAAACCTCTACGAGCAGTACTTC
>few|TRBV4-3|TRBD1|TRBJ2-5
CASSQEHWTGQETQYF
TGCGCCAGCAGCCAAGAACACTGGACAGGGCAAGAGACCCAGTACTTC
>few|TRBV7-9|.|TRBJ1-6
CASSLGAVGPLHF
TGTGCCAGCAGCTTAGGGGCCGTAGGACCCCTCCACTTT
>few|TRBV20-1|.|TRBJ1-3
CSARGGSNSYSGDTIYF
TGCAGTGCTAGAGGGGGGAGTAACAGTTACTCTGGAGACACCATATATTTT
>few|TRBV7-2|TRBD1|TRBJ2-7
CASSSIGTGSHEQYF
TGTGCCAGCAGCTCCATCGGGACAGGGTCCCACGAGCAGTACTTC
>.|TRBV15|TRBD2|TRBJ2-1
CATSILAGDTYNEQFF
TGTGCCACCAGCATACTAGCGGGGGACACCTACAATGAGCAGTTCTTC
>.|TRBV7-6|TRBD2|TRBJ2-5
CASSHLAGGGQYF
TGTGCCAGCAGCCACCTAGCGGGAGGAGGGCAGTACTTC
>few|TRBV2|.|TRBJ1-2
CASLEQGNGYTF
TGTGCCAGCCTGGAGCAGGGGAATGGCTACACCTTC
>once|TRBV4-3|.|TRBJ2-3
CASSQDWAGETDTQYF
TGCGCCAGCAGCCAAGATTGGGCAGGGGAGACAGATACGCAGTATTTT
>.|TRBV20-1|.|TRBJ2-3
CSAADASRNTDTQYF
TGCAGTGCTGCCGATGCTAGTCGGAATACAGATACGCAGTATTTT
>.|TRBV4-1|.|TRBJ2-7
CASSHGQSSYEQYF
TGCGCCAGCAGCCATGGGCAGAGCTCCTACGAGCAGTACTTC
>few|TRBV28|.|TRBJ2-7
CASSYSGQPYEQYF
TGTGCCAGCAGTTACTCTGGACAGCCTTACGAGCAGTACTTC
>few|TRBV28|TRBD1|TRBJ2-1
CASSFYQWTGGEQFF
TGTGCCAGCAGTTTTTATCAATGGACAGGGGGAGAGCAGTTCTTC
>few|TRBV5-1|TRBD2|TRBJ2-5
CASSTTGLVMSTPQYF
TGCGCCAGCAGCACGACGGGACTAGTGATGTCAACGCCCCAGTACTTC
>.|TRBV20-1|TRBD2|TRBJ2-5
CSALGGLAGGSQETQYF
TGCAGTGCCCTAGGGGGACTAGCGGGGGGAAGCCAAGAGACCCAGTACTTC